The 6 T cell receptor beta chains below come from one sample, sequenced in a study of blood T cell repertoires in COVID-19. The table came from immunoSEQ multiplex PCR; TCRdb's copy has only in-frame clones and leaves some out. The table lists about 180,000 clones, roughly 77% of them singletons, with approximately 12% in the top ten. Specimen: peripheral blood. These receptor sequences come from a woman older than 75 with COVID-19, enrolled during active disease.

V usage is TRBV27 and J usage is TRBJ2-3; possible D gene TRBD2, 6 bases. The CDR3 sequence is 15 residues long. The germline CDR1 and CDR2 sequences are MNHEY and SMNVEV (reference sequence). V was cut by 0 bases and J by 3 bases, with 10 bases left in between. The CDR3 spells CASSLSIGSTDTQYF. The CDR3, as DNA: TGTGCCAGCAGTTTATCAATCGGGAGTACAGATACGCAGTATTTT.

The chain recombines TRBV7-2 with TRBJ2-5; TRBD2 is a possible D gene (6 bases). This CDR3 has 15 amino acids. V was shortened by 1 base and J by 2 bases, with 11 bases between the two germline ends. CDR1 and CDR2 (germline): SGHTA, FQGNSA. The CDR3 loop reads CASSLGRGTQETQYF. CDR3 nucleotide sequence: TGTGCCAGCAGCTTAGGCCGAGGGACTCAAGAGACCCAGTACTTC.

The CDR3 spells CASSVSPGNTIYF. DNA for the CDR3: TGCGCCAGCAGCGTTAGTCCCGGAAACACCATATATTTT. The V call is TRBV5-1, the J call TRBJ1-3; D is uncertain. With 4 bases removed from V and 4 bases from J, the gap between germline ends came to 9 bases. This CDR3 contains 13 residues. Germline lookup yields CDR1 SGHRS and CDR2 YFSETQ.

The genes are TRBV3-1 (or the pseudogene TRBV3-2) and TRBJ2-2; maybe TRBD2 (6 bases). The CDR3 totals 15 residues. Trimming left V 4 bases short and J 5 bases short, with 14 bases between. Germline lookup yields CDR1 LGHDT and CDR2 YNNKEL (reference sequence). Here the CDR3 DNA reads TGTGCCAGCAGCCCCCGGGAGCTGGGAACCGGGGAGCTGTTTTTT. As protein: CASSPRELGTGELFF.

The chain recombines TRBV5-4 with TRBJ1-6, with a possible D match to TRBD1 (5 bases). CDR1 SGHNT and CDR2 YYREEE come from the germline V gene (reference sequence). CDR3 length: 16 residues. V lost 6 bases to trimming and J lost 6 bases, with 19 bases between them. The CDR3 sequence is CASTRGGGLGNSPLHF. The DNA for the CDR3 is TGTGCCAGCACCCGCGGGGGGGGACTGGGTAATTCACCCCTCCACTTT.

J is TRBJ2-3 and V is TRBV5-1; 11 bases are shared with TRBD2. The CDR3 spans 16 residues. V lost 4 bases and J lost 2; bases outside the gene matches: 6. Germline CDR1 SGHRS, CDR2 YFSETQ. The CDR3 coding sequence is TGCGCCAGCAGCACGTCTAGCGGGAGGTACACAGATACGCAGTATTTT. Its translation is CASSTSSGRYTDTQYF.